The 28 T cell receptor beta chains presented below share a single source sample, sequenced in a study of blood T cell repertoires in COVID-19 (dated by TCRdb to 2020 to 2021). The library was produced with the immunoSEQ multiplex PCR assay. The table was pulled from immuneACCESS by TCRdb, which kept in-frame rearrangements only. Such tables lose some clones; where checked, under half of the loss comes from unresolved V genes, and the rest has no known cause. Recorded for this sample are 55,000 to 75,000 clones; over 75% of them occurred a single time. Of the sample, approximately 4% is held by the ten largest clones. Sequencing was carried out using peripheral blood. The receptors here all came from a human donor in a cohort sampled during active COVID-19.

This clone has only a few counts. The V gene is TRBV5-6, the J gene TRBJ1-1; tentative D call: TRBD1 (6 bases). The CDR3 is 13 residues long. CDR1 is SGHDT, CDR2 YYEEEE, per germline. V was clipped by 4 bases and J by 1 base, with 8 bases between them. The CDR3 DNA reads TGTGCCAGCAGCAGGGGGGGGAACACTGAAGCTTTCTTT. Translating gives CASSRGGNTEAFF.

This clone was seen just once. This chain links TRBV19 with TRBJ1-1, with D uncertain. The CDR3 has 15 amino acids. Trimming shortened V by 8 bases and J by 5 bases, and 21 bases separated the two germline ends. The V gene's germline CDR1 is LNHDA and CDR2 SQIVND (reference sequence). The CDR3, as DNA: TGTGCCAGTTGCGCCGGGTCCCATTCTGGAACTGAAGCTTTCTTT. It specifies CASCAGSHSGTEAFF.

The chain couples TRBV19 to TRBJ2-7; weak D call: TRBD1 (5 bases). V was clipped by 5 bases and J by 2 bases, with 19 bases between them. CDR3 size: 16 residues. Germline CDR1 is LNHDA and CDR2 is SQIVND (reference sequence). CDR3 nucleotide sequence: TGTGCCAGTAGTGCAGTAACTTGGACAACTACCTACGAGCAGTACTTC. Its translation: CASSAVTWTTTYEQYF.

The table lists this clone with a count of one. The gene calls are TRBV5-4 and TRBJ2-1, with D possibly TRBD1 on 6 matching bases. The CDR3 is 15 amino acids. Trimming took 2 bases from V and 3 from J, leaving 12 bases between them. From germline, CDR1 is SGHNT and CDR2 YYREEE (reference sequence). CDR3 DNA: TGTGCCAGCAGCTTCAGGGGAGAGTTCTACAATGAGCAGTTCTTC. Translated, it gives CASSFRGEFYNEQFF.

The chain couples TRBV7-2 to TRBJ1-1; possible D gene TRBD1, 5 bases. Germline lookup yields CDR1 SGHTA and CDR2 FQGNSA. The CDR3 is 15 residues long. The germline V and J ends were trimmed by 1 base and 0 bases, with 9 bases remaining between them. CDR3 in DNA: TGTGCCAGCAGCTTAGTAGGGGCGATGAACACTGAAGCTTTCTTT. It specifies CASSLVGAMNTEAFF.

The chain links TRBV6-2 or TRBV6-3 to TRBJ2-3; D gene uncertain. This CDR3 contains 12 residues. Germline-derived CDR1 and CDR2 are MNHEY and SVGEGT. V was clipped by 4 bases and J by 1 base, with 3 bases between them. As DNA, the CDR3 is TGTGCCAGCAGTTTCGGCACAGATACGCAGTATTTT. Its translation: CASSFGTDTQYF.

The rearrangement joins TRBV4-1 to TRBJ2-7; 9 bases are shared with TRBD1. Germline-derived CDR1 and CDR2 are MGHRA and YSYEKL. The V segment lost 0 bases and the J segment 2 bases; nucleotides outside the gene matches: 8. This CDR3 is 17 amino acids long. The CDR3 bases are TGCGCCAGCAGCCAAGATAGTGGGACAGGGTTCACCTACGAGCAGTACTTC. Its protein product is CASSQDSGTGFTYEQYF.

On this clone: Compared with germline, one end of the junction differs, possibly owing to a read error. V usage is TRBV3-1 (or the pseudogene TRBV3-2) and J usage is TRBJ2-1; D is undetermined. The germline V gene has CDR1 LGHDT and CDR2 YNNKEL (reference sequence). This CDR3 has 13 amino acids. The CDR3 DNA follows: TGTGCCAGCAGCCAAGGATACTACTATGAGCAGTTCTTC. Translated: CASSQGYYYEQFF.

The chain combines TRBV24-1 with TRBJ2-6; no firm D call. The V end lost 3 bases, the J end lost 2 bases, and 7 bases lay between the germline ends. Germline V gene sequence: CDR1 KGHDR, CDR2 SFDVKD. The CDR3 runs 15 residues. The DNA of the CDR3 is TGTGCCACCAGTGATGCGGCTGCTGGGGCCAACGTCCTGACTTTC. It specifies CATSDAAAGANVLTF.

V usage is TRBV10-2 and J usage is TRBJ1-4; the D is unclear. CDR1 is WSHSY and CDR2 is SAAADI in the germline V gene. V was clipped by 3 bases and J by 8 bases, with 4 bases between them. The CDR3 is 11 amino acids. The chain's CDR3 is CASSDGEKLFF. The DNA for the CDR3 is TGCGCCAGCAGTGATGGCGAAAAACTGTTTTTT.

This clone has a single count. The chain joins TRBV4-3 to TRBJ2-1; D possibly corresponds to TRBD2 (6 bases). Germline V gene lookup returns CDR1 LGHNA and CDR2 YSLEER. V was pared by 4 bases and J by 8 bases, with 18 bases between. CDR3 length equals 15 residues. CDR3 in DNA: TGCGCCAGCAGCCCCCAGGGAGCGGAGGGTGATGAGCAGTTCTTC. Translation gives CASSPQGAEGDEQFF.

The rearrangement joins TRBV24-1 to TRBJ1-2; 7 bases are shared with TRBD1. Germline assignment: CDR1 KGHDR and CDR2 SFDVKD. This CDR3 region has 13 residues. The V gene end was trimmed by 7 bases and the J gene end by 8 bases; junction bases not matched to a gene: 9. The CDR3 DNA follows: TGTGCCACCAGCATCGGACAGGCCACGGGCTACACCTTC. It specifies CATSIGQATGYTF.

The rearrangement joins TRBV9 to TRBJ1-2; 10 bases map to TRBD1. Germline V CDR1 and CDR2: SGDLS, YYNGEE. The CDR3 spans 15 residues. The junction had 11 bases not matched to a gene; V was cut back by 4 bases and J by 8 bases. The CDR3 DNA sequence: TGTGCCAGCAGCACCCGACAGGGGGCGATTTTAGGCTACACCTTC. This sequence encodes CASSTRQGAILGYTF.

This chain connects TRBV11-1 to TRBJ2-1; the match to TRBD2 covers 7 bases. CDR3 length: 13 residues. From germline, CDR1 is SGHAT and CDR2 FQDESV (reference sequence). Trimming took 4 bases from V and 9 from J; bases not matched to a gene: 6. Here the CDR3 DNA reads TGTGCCAGCAGCTGGGTTGGGGGGGTTGAGCAGTTCTTC. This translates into CASSWVGGVEQFF.

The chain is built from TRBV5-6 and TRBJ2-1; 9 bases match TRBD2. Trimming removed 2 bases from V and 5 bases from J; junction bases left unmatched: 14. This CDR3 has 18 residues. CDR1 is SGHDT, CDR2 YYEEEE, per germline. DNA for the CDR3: TGTGCCAGCAGCTTCGGCCGTGTAGCGGGAGTGCCAAACAATGAGCAGTTCTTC. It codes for CASSFGRVAGVPNNEQFF.

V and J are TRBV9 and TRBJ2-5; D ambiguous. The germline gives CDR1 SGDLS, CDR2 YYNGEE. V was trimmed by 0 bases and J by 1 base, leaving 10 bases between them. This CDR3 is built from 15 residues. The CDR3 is CASSVATGGQETQYF. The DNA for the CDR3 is TGTGCCAGCAGCGTAGCTACTGGCGGCCAAGAGACCCAGTACTTC.

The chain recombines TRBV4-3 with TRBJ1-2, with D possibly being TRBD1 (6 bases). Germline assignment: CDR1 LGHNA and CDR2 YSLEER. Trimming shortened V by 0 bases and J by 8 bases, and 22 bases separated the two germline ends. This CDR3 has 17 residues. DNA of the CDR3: TGCGCCAGCAGCCAAGACCCGCTTAGCAGGGGAAGTAAGGGCTACACCTTC. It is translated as CASSQDPLSRGSKGYTF.

This CDR3 reads CSASSRQGINNQPQHF. Written as DNA, the CDR3 is TGCAGTGCTAGTTCACGCCAGGGAATTAACAATCAGCCCCAGCATTTT. J is TRBJ1-5 and V is TRBV20-1, with D tentatively TRBD1 (5 bases). The CDR3 runs 16 residues. Trimming cost V 3 bases and J 3 bases, with 18 bases left between them. Germline V lookup: CDR1 DFQATT, CDR2 SNEGSKA (reference sequence).

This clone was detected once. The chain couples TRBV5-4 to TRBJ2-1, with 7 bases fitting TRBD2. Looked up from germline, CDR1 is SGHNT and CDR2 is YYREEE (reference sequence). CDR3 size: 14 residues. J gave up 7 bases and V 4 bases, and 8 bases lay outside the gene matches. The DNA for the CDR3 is TGTGCCAGCAGCCCCGGGGGGTTTAGAAATGAGCAGTTCTTC. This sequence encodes CASSPGGFRNEQFF.

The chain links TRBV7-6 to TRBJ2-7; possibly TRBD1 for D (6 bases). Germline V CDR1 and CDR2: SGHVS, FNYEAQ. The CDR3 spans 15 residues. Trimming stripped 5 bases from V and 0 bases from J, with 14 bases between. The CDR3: CASSHNRASSYEQYF. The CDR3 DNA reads TGTGCCAGCAGCCACAACAGGGCGAGCTCCTACGAGCAGTACTTC.

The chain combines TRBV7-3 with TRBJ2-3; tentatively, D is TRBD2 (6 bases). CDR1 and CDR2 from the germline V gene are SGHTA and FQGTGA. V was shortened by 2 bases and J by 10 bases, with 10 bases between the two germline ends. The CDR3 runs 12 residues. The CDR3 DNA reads TGTGCCAGCAGCTTAGGGGGGTTGCCGCAGTATTTT. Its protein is CASSLGGLPQYF.

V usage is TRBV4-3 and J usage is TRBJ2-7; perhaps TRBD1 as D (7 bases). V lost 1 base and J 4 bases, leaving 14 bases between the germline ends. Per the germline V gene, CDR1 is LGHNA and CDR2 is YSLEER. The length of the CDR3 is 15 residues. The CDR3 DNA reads TGCGCCAGCAGCCAAGGACGGCAGGGGGGTTACGAGCAGTACTTC. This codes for CASSQGRQGGYEQYF.

The CDR3 loop reads CASSQAGSGAYEQYF. CDR3 in DNA: TGTGCCAGCAGCCAAGCCGGGAGTGGGGCCTACGAGCAGTACTTC. The rearrangement uses TRBV3-1 (or the pseudogene TRBV3-2) and TRBJ2-7, with TRBD2 as a possible D gene (6 bases). Germline values: CDR1 LGHDT, CDR2 YNNKEL (reference sequence). This CDR3 comprises 15 residues. Trimming cost V 1 base and J 2 bases, with 12 bases left between them.

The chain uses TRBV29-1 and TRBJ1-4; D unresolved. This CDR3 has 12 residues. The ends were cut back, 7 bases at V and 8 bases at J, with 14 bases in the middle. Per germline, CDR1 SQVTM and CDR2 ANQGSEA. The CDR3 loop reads CSARTPDEKLFF. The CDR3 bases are TGCAGCGCCAGGACTCCGGACGAAAAACTGTTTTTT. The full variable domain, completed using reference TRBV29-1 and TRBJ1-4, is SAVISQKPSRDICQRGTSLTIQCQVDSQVTMMFWYRQQPGQSLTLIATANQGSEATYESGFVIDKFPISRPNLTFSTLTVSNMSPEDSSIYLCSARTPDEKLFFGSGTQLSVL.

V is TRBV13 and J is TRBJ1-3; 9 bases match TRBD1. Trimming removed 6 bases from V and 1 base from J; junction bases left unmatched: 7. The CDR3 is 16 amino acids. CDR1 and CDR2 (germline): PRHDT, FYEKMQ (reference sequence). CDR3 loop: CASRFTGGLSGNTIYF. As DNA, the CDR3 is TGTGCCAGCAGGTTTACAGGGGGCCTTTCTGGAAACACCATATATTTT.

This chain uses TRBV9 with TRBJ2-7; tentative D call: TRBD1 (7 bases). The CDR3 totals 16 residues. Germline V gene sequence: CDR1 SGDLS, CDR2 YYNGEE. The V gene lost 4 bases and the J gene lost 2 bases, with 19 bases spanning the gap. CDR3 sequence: CASSTQGGSSTYEQYF. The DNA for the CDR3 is TGTGCCAGCAGCACCCAGGGGGGCAGTTCGACCTACGAGCAGTACTTC.

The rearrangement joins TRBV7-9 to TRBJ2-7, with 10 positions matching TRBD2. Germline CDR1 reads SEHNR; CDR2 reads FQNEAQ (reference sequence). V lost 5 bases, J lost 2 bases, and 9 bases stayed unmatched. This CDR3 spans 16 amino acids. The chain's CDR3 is CASSPEAGGPPYEQYF. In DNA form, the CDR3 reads TGTGCCAGCAGCCCGGAAGCGGGAGGGCCCCCCTACGAGCAGTACTTC.

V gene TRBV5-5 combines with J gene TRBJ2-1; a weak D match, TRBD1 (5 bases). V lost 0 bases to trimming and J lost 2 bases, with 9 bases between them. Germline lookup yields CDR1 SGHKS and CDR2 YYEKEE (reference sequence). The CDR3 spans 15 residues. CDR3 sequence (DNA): TGTGCCAGCAGCTTGGTCCAGGGTACCTACAATGAGCAGTTCTTC. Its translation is CASSLVQGTYNEQFF.